The rows below give T cell receptor beta chains drawn from one sample of a study of cytomegalovirus exposure and HLA in healthy donors. This table comes from immunoSEQ multiplex PCR, and its TCRdb copy is limited to in-frame clones, with some not included. The sample includes about 130,000 clones, about 76% of them seen just once. Sample: PBMCs. These receptors were collected from a woman in her sixties in good health and CMV-seropositive. Both conserved end residues are trimmed from each CDR3.

j_call v_call cdr3_aa
TRBJ1-4 TRBV7-2 ASSLGQSRGNEKLF
TRBJ1-1 TRBV19 ASTLTGGTEAF
TRBJ1-1 TRBV5-1 ASSDGTGSPEAF
TRBJ2-1 TRBV7-2 ASSLVGGGEQF
TRBJ2-3 TRBV29-1 SVLFYRGIPTDTQY
TRBJ2-7 TRBV6-5 ASSTRDRGKYEQY
TRBJ2-4 TRBV6-6 ATLDRVAKNIQY
TRBJ1-3 TRBV9 ASSVDFSGTGVFTGNTIY
TRBJ1-6 TRBV18 ASSADRDNSPLH
TRBJ2-6 TRBV19 ASSIPGNSGANVLT
TRBJ1-2 TRBV18 ASSPPFGASNYGYT
TRBJ1-2 TRBV4-3 ASSPDRSGPYYGYT
TRBJ2-3 TRBV7-2 ASSLSLSTDTQY
TRBJ1-2 TRBV7-2 ASSFEDYGYT
TRBJ1-2 TRBV4-1 ASSQDGAGALYGYT
TRBJ1-4 TRBV30 AWNEGQAREKLF
TRBJ2-3 TRBV18 ASSPTLGVADTQY
TRBJ2-7 TRBV5-1 ASSLGGRVEQY
TRBJ1-3 TRBV7-2 ASSLAVQGPYYTIY
TRBJ2-7 TRBV28 ASSLRAGGRVEQY
TRBJ1-2 TRBV11-2 ASSSGQIYGYT
TRBJ1-4 TRBV6-1 ASSEQFGQGYEKLF
TRBJ1-2 TRBV11-2 ASSLSGGGYTNYGYT
TRBJ2-3 TRBV27 ASSLNQGASTDTQY
TRBJ1-2 TRBV5-4 ASRLTGDTDGYT
TRBJ2-7 TRBV28 ASSGGGTGEY
TRBJ2-7 TRBV14 ASSQEGRVGHEQY
TRBJ1-2 TRBV7-2 ASSPRQGGSYGYT
TRBJ2-1 TRBV7-2 ASSLTGYEQF
TRBJ1-1 TRBV11-2 ASSLEFGRMNTEAF
TRBJ2-3 TRBV11-3 ASSFRTSGADTQY
TRBJ2-7 TRBV9 ASSSGDRGGDEQY
TRBJ2-7 TRBV4-1 ASRGGRAWDEQY
TRBJ1-2 TRBV7-9 ATNRQGNNYGYT
TRBJ1-6 TRBV29-1 SVAPGQSSYNSPLH
TRBJ2-1 TRBV7-2 ASSLVTSMEGNEQF
TRBJ2-1 TRBV7-9 ASSRTYNEQF
TRBJ1-3 TRBV18 ASSWDSAGSGNTIY
TRBJ2-1 TRBV7-2 ASRSAGSYNEQF
TRBJ1-5 TRBV7-9 ASSLGGYSNQPQH
TRBJ2-3 TRBV4-3 ASSQVPGMRDTQY
TRBJ1-1 TRBV5-8 ASSFVQGRYTEAF
TRBJ1-1 TRBV2 ASSKQGATEAF
TRBJ2-1 TRBV11-1 ASSLAYRSNEQF
TRBJ1-2 TRBV7-9 ASSLGTGVGYT
TRBJ2-3 TRBV21-1 ASKTGLATDTQY
TRBJ1-5 TRBV6-1 ASSPRPGQPQH
TRBJ1-2 TRBV14 ASSQGSTGGYT
TRBJ2-3 TRBV5-1 ASSLELAVTDTQY